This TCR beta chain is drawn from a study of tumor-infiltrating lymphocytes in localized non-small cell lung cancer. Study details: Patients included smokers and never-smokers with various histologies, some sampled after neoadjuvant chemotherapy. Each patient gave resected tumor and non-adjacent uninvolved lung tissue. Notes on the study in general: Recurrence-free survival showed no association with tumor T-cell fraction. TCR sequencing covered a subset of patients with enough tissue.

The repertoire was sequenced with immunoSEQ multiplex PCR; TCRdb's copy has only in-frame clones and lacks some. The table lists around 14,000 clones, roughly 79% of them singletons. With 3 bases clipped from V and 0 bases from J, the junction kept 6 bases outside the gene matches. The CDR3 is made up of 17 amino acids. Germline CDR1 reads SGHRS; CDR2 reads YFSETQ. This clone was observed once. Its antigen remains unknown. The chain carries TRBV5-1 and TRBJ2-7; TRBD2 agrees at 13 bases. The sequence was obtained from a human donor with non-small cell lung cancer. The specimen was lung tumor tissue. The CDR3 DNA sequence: TGCGCCAGCAGCTACGGACTAGCGGGAGTAACCTCCTACGAGCAGTACTTC. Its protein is CASSYGLAGVTSYEQYF. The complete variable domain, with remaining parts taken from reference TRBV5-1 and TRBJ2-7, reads KAGVTQTPRYLIKTRGQQVTLSCSPISGHRSVSWYQQTPGQGLQFLFEYFSETQRNKGNFPGRFSGRQFSNSRSEMNVSTLELGDSALYLCASSYGLAGVTSYEQYFGPGTRLTVT.